This TCR beta chain appears in the sequencing data of a study of blood T cell repertoires in COVID-19. The CDR3 covers 17 residues. Germline V CDR1 and CDR2: SGHAT, FQNNGV. Trimming cost V 0 bases and J 4 bases, with 15 bases left between them. In the study's own analysis: Reference gene primer amplification gave nucleated cell count estimates. Here immunoSEQ multiplex PCR was the method, and the copy in TCRdb shows in-frame clones only, minus some. V and J calls and clone size are copied from that table; D and trimming were computed from the DNA. The profile shows 140,000 or so clones, approximately 88% of them singletons.

The chain combines TRBV11-2 with TRBJ2-2; D unresolved. Sequencing used peripheral blood. The source of this sequence is a man between 65 and 85 years old with acute or convalescent COVID-19. CDR3 loop: CASSLDRLARSTGELFF. The CDR3 DNA reads as TGTGCCAGCAGCTTAGATAGGCTTGCCCGGAGCACCGGGGAGCTGTTTTTT. Filled out from reference TRBV11-2 and TRBJ2-2, the complete variable domain reads EAGVAQSPRYKIIEKRQSVAFWCNPISGHATLYWYQQILGQGPKLLIQFQNNGVVDDSQLPKDRFSAERLKGVDSTLKIQPAKLEDSAVYLCASSLDRLARSTGELFFGEGSRLTVL.